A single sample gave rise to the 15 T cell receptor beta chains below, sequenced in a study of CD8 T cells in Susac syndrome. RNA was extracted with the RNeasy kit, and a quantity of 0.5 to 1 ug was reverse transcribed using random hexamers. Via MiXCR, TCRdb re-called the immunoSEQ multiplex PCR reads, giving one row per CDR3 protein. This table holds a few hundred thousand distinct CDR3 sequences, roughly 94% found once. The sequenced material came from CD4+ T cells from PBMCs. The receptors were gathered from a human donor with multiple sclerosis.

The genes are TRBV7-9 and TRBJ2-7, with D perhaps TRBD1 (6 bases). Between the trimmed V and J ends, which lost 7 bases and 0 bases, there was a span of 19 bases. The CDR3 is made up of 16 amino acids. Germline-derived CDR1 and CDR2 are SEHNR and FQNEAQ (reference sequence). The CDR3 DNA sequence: TGTGCCAGCACCATGGCGACAGGCCTGAGCTCCTACGAGCAGTACTTC. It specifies CASTMATGLSSYEQYF.

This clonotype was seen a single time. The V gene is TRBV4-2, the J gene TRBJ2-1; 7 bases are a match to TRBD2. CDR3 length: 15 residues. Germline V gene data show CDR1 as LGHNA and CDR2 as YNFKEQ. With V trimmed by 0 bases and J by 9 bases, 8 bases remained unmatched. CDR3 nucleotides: TGTGCCAGCAGCCAAGACCGGGACTACCGTAGTGAGCAGTTCTTC. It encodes CASSQDRDYRSEQFF.

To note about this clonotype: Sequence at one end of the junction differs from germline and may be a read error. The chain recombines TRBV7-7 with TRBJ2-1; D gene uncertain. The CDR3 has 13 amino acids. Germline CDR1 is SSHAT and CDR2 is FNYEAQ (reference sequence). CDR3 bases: TGTGCTAGCAGCTCTCAAAGGTACAATGAGCAGTTCTTC. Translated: CASSSQRYNEQFF.

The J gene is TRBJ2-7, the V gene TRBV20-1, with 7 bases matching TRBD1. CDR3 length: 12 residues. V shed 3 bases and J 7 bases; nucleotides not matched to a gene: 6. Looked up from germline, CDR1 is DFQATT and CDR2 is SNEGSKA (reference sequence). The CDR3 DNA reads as TGCAGTGCTAGTAGGGGGCAGGAGGAGCAGTACTTC. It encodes CSASRGQEEQYF.

The CDR3 sequence is CASSGGQGVETQYF. The CDR3 DNA reads TGTGCCAGCAGCGGGGGACAGGGGGTAGAGACCCAGTACTTC. This chain connects TRBV7-8 to TRBJ2-5, with TRBD1 identical over 11 bases. CDR1 is SGHVS, CDR2 FQNEAQ, per germline. The CDR3 has 14 amino acids. The trim removed 5 bases at V and 4 bases at J, leaving 3 bases unmatched. The full variable domain, completed using reference TRBV7-8 and TRBJ2-5, is GAGVSQSPRYKVAKRGQDVALRCDPISGHVSLFWYQQALGQGPEFLTYFQNEAQLDKSGLPSDRFFAERPEGSVSTLKIQRTQQEDSAVYLCASSGGQGVETQYFGPGTRLLVL.

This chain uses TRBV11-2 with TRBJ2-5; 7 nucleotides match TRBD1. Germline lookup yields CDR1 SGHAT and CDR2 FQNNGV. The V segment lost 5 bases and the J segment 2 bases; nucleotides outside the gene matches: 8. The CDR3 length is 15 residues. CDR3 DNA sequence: TGTGCCAGCAGCCTCGGACAGGCGGCGCAAGAGACCCAGTACTTC. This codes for CASSLGQAAQETQYF.

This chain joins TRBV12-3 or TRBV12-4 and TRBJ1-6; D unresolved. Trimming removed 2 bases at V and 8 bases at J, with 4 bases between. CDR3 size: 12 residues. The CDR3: CASSLQDSPLHF. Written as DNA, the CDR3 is TGTGCCAGCAGTTTACAAGATTCACCCCTCCACTTT.

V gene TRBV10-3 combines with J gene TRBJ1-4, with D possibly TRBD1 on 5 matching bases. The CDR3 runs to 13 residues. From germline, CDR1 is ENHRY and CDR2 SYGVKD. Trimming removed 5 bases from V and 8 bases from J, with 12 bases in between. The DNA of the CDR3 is TGTGCCATCAGTCTGGGACCAGAGGAAAAACTGTTTTTT. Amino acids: CAISLGPEEKLFF.

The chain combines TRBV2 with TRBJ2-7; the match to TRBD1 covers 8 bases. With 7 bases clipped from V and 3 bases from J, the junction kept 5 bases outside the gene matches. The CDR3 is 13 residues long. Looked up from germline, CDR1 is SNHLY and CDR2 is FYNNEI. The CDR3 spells CASKSGGVYEQYF. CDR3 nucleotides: TGTGCCAGCAAGTCAGGGGGCGTCTACGAGCAGTACTTC.

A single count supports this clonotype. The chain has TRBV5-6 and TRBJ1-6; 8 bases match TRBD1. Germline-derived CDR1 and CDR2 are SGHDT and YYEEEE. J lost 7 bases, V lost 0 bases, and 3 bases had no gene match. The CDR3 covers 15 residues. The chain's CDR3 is CASSLDQGANSPLHF. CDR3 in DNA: TGTGCCAGCAGCTTGGATCAGGGGGCGAATTCACCCCTCCACTTT. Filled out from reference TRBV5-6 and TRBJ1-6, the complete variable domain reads DAGVTQSPTHLIKTRGQQVTLRCSPKSGHDTVSWYQQALGQGPQFIFQYYEEEERQRGNFPDRFSGHQFPNYSSELNVNALLLGDSALYLCASSLDQGANSPLHFGNGTRLTVT.

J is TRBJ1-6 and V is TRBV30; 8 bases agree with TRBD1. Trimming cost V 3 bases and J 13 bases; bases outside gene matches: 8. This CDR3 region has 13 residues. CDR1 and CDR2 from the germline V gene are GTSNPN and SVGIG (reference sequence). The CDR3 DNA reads TGTGCCTGGAGGAGGCCAGGGGGCAGCCCCCTCCACTTT. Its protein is CAWRRPGGSPLHF.

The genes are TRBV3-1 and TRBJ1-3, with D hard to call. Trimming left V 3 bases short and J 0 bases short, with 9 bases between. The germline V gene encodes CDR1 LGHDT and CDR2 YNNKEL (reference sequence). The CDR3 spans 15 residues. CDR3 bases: TGTGCCAGCAGCCAGCTTCCTCGCTCTGGAAACACCATATATTTT. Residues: CASSQLPRSGNTIYF. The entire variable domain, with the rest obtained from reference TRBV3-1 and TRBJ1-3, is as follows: DTAVSQTPKYLVTQMGNDKSIKCEQNLGHDTMYWYKQDSKKFLKIMFSYNNKELIINETVPNRFSPKSPDKAHLNLHINSLELGDSAVYFCASSQLPRSGNTIYFGEGSWLTVV.

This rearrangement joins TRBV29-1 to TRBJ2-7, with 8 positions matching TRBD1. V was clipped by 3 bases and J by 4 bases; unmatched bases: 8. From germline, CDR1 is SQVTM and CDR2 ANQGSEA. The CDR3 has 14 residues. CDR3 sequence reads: CSVDETGDGYEQYF. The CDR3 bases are TGCAGCGTTGACGAGACAGGGGATGGGTACGAGCAGTACTTC.

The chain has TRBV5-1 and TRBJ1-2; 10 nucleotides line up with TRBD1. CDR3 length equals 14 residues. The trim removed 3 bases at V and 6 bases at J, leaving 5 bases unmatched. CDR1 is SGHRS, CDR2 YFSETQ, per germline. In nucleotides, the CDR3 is TGCGCCAGCAGCTCGACCGGGACAGGGGATGGCTACACCTTC. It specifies CASSSTGTGDGYTF.

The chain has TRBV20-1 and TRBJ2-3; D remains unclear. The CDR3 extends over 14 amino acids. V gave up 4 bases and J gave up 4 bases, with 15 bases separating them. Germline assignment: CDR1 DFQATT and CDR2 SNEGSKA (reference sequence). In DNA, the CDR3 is TGCAGTGCTATAGACCGAACCAGCGCAGATACGCAGTATTTT. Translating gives CSAIDRTSADTQYF.